The clone carrying this TCR beta chain was recorded many times. Its antigen is unidentified. CDR3 length equals 14 residues. V was shortened by 6 bases and J by 5 bases, with 13 bases between the two germline ends. This sample is drawn from a study of neurological immune-mediated disorders. Study-wide points: Phylogenetic grouping assigned the repertoires of 18 of 34 multiple sclerosis patients to a single related-CDR3 cluster, which may represent a signature.

The cDNA was synthesized by 5'RACE incorporating 10-nucleotide random UMIs. Each CDR3 protein gets one entry after TCRdb re-called the 5' RACE reads with MiXCR. The table includes more than 35,000 distinct CDR3 sequences, approximately 2.8% detected once. Sequenced: PBMCs. The TCR was taken from a woman between 50 and 59 years old with multiple sclerosis. This chain uses TRBV12-3 or TRBV12-4 with TRBJ2-2, with D maybe TRBD1 (6 bases). CDR3 nucleotides: TGTGCCAGCAGATGGGACACTTGGACCGGGGAGCTGTTTTTT. Its protein product is CASRWDTWTGELFF.